This T cell receptor beta chain derives from a study of T cells in Graves' hyperthyroidism and ophthalmopathy. Diagnostic decisions used clinical symptoms, serum thyroxine and TRAb, thyroid ultrasound and orbital computed tomography. Germline CDR1 MNHNS, CDR2 SASEGT. CDR3 length equals 13 residues. Trimming removed 8 bases from V and 2 bases from J, with 13 bases in between. TCR beta CDR3 regions were amplified from RNA. TCR CDR3 underwent first-round RT-PCR with the HTBI primer set. TCRdb reprocessed the multiplex PCR reads via MiXCR and lists one record per CDR3 protein. The sample lists 350,000 or so distinct CDR3 sequences; roughly a sixth were seen once. Overall study results and limits: Clonotypes that were expanded in thyroid above 0.001 mostly appeared in blood too. The model's output predicted ophthalmopathy at a median of roughly 6.9 months prior to onset.

To note about this clonotype: Its cognate antigen is unknown.

The J gene is TRBJ2-7, the V gene TRBV6-1; possibly TRBD1 or TRBD2 for D (5 bases each). This TCR was sampled from a woman aged 25 to 39 with Graves' hyperthyroidism that later progressed to Graves' ophthalmopathy. The specimen sequenced was blood. This chain's CDR3 is CASRRDGTYEQYF. The CDR3 DNA follows: TGTGCCAGCCGCCGGGACGGGACCTACGAGCAGTACTTC.